A single sample is the source of the 15 T cell receptor beta chains below, sequenced in a study of metastatic and nonmetastatic thyroid tumors. Each patient went into thyroid surgery without having received any treatment. TCRdb reanalyzed the PCR reads via MiXCR. The sample carries some 38,000 clones, less than 15% recorded once. The sample comprised blood. The receptors come from a female donor with papillary thyroid cancer or a benign thyroid nodule (not recorded which). Some clones in this sample may be carry-over from other donors' samples.

As regards this clone: A read error is possible here, since a much larger clone lies one base away. The gene calls are TRBV6-5 and TRBJ2-1; D unclear. There are 15 residues in the CDR3. CDR1 is MNHEY and CDR2 is SVGAGI in the germline V gene. CDR3 DNA sequence: TGTGCCAGCAGTTACAGAGAGGCCCCCTACGATGAGCAGTTCTTC. Amino acid sequence: CASSYREAPYDEQFF.

This sequence joins TRBV2 and TRBJ2-5; 7 bases agree with TRBD2. Germline V gene sequence: CDR1 SNHLY, CDR2 FYNNEI. Trimming took 6 bases from V and 0 from J; bases not matched to a gene: 4. The CDR3 consists of 14 residues. Here the CDR3 DNA reads TGTGCCAGCAGAAAACTAGCGAACCAAGAGACCCAGTACTTC. Translation: CASRKLANQETQYF.

This clone came up many times. The chain joins TRBV6-1 to TRBJ2-4; perhaps TRBD2 as D (6 bases). This CDR3 has 17 residues. The germline V gene encodes CDR1 MNHNS and CDR2 SASEGT. The ends were cut back, 3 bases at V and 3 bases at J, with 18 bases in the middle. CDR3 nucleotide sequence: TGTGCCAGCAGTGAGCAGGGCTGGGGAGGTGTCAAAAACATTCAGTACTTC. It translates to CASSEQGWGGVKNIQYF.

The sample holds many counts of this clone. J is TRBJ2-3 and V is TRBV29-1; weak D call: TRBD1 (5 bases). The CDR3 consists of 16 residues. In germline, CDR1 is SQVTM, CDR2 ANQGSEA. The V and J ends lost 0 bases and 6 bases respectively, with 19 bases between them. In nucleotides, the CDR3 is TGCAGCGTTGAAGATCCCCAGAGGTTCGCAGGGGATACGCAGTATTTT. Translation: CSVEDPQRFAGDTQYF.

Only a few counts were recorded for this clone. V gene TRBV28 combines with J gene TRBJ2-1; no definite D call. The CDR3 is 14 amino acids. CDR1 and CDR2 from the germline V gene are MDHEN and SYDVKM. Trimming removed 7 bases at V and 9 bases at J, with 19 bases between. CDR3 DNA sequence: TGTGCCAGCACTCCCCCCGACTCTGTCGTTGAGCAGTTCTTC. Its protein is CASTPPDSVVEQFF.

This clone came up many times. The gene calls are TRBV11-3 and TRBJ1-2; a possible D gene is TRBD1 (5 bases). V dropped 1 base and J dropped 6 bases, with 12 bases sitting between them. CDR3 length: 14 residues. Germline V lookup: CDR1 SGHNT, CDR2 YENEEA. The CDR3 protein is CASSLGSGVDGYTF. The CDR3 DNA sequence: TGTGCCAGCAGCTTAGGTTCGGGGGTGGATGGCTACACCTTC.

This clone was observed a few times. The chain links TRBV6-1 to TRBJ1-1, with TRBD1 matching 7 bases. Unmatched junction bases numbered 8, after V lost 5 bases and J lost 2 bases. Germline V gene lookup returns CDR1 MNHNS and CDR2 SASEGT. This CDR3 has 15 residues. CDR3 in amino acids: CASSPTRQGNTEAFF. DNA for the CDR3: TGTGCCAGCAGTCCCACTAGACAGGGAAACACTGAAGCTTTCTTT.

This clone was seen many times. The rearrangement joins TRBV10-3 to TRBJ2-4, with 7 nucleotides matching TRBD1. This CDR3 is built from 15 residues. In germline, CDR1 is ENHRY, CDR2 SYGVKD. Trimming cost V 4 bases and J 1 base; bases outside gene matches: 4. The CDR3 is CAISGEGAAKNIQYF. The CDR3 nucleotides are TGTGCCATCAGTGGAGAGGGGGCGGCCAAAAACATTCAGTACTTC.

This clone appeared many times. The rearrangement joins TRBV5-1 to TRBJ2-7; D is possibly TRBD1 or TRBD2 (5 bases each). This CDR3 spans 14 amino acids. Germline V lookup: CDR1 SGHRS, CDR2 YFSETQ. The V gene lost 1 base and the J gene lost 1 base, with 9 bases spanning the gap. CDR3 DNA sequence: TGCGCCAGCAGCTTGTCTGGGGGATCCTACGAGCAGTACTTC. Residues: CASSLSGGSYEQYF. Variable domain in full (rest from reference TRBV5-1 and TRBJ2-7): KAGVTQTPRYLIKTRGQQVTLSCSPISGHRSVSWYQQTPGQGLQFLFEYFSETQRNKGNFPGRFSGRQFSNSRSEMNVSTLELGDSALYLCASSLSGGSYEQYFGPGTRLTVT.

In the case of this clone: One base away lies a much larger clone, so this may be a sequencing read error. The chain links TRBV7-9 to TRBJ2-4, with no clear D. Trimming cost V 4 bases and J 6 bases, with 13 bases left between them. This CDR3 contains 14 residues. The germline CDR1 and CDR2 sequences are SEHNR and FQNEAQ (reference sequence). Written as DNA, the CDR3 is TGTGCCAGCAGCTGGTCCGGGTCCCTAAACATTCAGTACTTC. It yields the protein CASSWSGSLNIQYF.

This clone was picked up many times. The V gene is TRBV12-3 or TRBV12-4, the J gene TRBJ1-1; D remains unclear. The CDR3 is made up of 14 amino acids. V gave up 4 bases and J gave up 3 bases, with 12 bases separating them. CDR3 nucleotide sequence: TGTGCCAGCAGTTCTCACGACGGATACACTGAAGCTTTCTTT. It yields the protein CASSSHDGYTEAFF.

This clone was detected ten times or more. This chain connects TRBV19 to TRBJ2-7; 10 nucleotides match TRBD1. Germline lookup yields CDR1 LNHDA and CDR2 SQIVND (reference sequence). V trimming: 5 bases; J trimming: 2 bases; junction bases outside the gene matches: 6. The CDR3 is made up of 15 amino acids. CDR3 nucleotides: TGTGCCAGTAGTGCCCCCGGACAGGGGGCCTACGAGCAGTACTTC. It codes for CASSAPGQGAYEQYF.

This clone was seen only a few times. This may arise from a read error, as a much more abundant clone is one base away. The DNA of the CDR3 is TGTGCCAGCAGTGCAGTTCAGCCCCAGCATTTT. Its translation: CASSAVQPQHF. The chain has TRBV2 and TRBJ1-5, with no clear D. Per germline, CDR1 SNHLY and CDR2 FYNNEI. V was pared by 4 bases and J by 6 bases, with 4 bases between. The CDR3 is 11 amino acids. Based on the CDR3 plus reference TRBV2 and TRBJ1-5, the full variable domain is EPEVTQTPSHQVTQMGQEVILRCVPISNHLYFYWYRQILGQKVEFLVSFYNNEISEKSEIFDDQFSVERPDGSNFTLKIRSTKLEDSAMYFCASSAVQPQHFGDGTRLSIL.

Concerning this clone itself: At one end the junction does not follow the germline gene, possibly because of a read error. This sequence joins TRBV6-1 and TRBJ2-5; tentative D call: TRBD2 (5 bases). CDR3 length: 12 residues. Germline V gene sequence: CDR1 MNHNS, CDR2 SASEGT. Written as DNA, the CDR3 is TGTGCCAGCGAAAGCTATGGGGAGACCAAGTACTTC. It is translated as CASESYGETKYF.

This clone was detected only a few times. This chain joins TRBV15 and TRBJ2-7; D unclear. The germline V gene has CDR1 LNHNV and CDR2 YYDKDF (reference sequence). V lost 8 bases to trimming and J lost 2 bases, with 19 bases between them. This CDR3 has 15 residues. The CDR3 bases are TGTGCCACCCGCGGAGTCAAAGCCGTTACCTACGAGCAGTACTTC. Its translation is CATRGVKAVTYEQYF.